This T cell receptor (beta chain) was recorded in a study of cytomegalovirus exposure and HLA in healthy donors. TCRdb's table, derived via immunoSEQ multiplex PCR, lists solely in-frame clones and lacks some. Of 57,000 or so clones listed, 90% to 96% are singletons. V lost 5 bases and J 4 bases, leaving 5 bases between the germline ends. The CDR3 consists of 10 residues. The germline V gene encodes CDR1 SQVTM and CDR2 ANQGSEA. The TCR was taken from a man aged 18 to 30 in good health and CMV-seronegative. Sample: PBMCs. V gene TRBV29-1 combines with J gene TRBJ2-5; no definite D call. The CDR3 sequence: CSVIRETQYF. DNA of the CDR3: TGCAGCGTTATCAGAGAGACCCAGTACTTC.